The 11 T cell receptor beta chains below were found in one sample sequenced in a study of cytomegalovirus exposure and HLA in healthy donors. Method: immunoSEQ multiplex PCR; TCRdb's copy keeps in-frame clones and lacks some. Of about 120,000 clones in the sample, roughly 95% are singletons; the top ten hold less than 2%. Sequenced material: PBMCs. The source of these receptors is a man between 18 and 29 years old in good health and CMV-seronegative.

The V call is TRBV27, the J call TRBJ2-7, with 8 bases identical to TRBD1. Germline CDR1 and CDR2: MNHEY and SMNVEV (reference sequence). This CDR3 region has 12 residues. The ends lost 7 bases at V and 9 bases at J; junction bases unmatched: 8. DNA of the CDR3: TGTGCCAGCACCTCCCAGGGGGCAGGGCAGTACTTC. Translating gives CASTSQGAGQYF.

This clone has only one observation. The chain's CDR3 is CASSGGLAGRSGANVLTF. The DNA for the CDR3 is TGTGCCAGCAGTGGGGGACTAGCGGGACGCTCTGGGGCCAACGTCCTGACTTTC. This chain connects TRBV6-1 to TRBJ2-6, with 13 positions matching TRBD2. The CDR3 contains 18 residues. Germline lookup yields CDR1 MNHNS and CDR2 SASEGT. V was clipped by 4 bases and J by 0 bases; unmatched bases: 3.

The chain combines TRBV27 with TRBJ2-1; 8 positions match TRBD2. The CDR3 length is 13 residues. The germline CDR1 and CDR2 sequences are MNHEY and SMNVEV (reference sequence). Losses at the gene ends were 6 bases for V and 7 bases for J; bases not matched to a gene: 5. The CDR3 DNA reads as TGTGCCAGCAGCGGGAGGGCCGTTAATGAGCAGTTCTTC. Its protein product is CASSGRAVNEQFF.

The chain's CDR3 is CASSWTGGTEAFF. As DNA, the CDR3 is TGTGCCAGCAGTTGGACAGGGGGGACTGAAGCTTTCTTT. The rearrangement uses TRBV27 and TRBJ1-1; TRBD1 aligns across 10 bases. The CDR3 is 13 residues long. Germline V CDR1 and CDR2: MNHEY, SMNVEV (reference sequence). V gave up 4 bases and J gave up 5 bases; unmatched junction bases: 1.

CDR3 sequence: CASSFYSGEQFF. In nucleotides, the CDR3 is TGTGCCAGCAGCTTCTATTCCGGGGAGCAGTTCTTC. The chain has TRBV27 and TRBJ2-1, with D unclear. CDR1 and CDR2 (germline): MNHEY, SMNVEV (reference sequence). The CDR3 has 12 amino acids. Deletions cut 6 bases from V and 10 bases from J, with 13 bases between.

The gene calls are TRBV29-1 and TRBJ1-2; 7 bases agree with TRBD1. This CDR3 has 11 amino acids. Germline-derived CDR1 and CDR2 are SQVTM and ANQGSEA. CDR3 protein: CTSRGAGGYTF. In nucleotides, the CDR3 is TGCACCTCCAGGGGGGCGGGTGGCTACACCTTC.

The gene calls are TRBV13 and TRBJ2-7; 8 bases are shared with TRBD2. The junction had 6 bases not matched to a gene; V was cut back by 2 bases and J by 6 bases. Per the germline V gene, CDR1 is PRHDT and CDR2 is FYEKMQ (reference sequence). The CDR3 has 14 amino acids. As DNA, the CDR3 is TGTGCCAGCAGCTTACTTGGACTAGCAGGCGAGCAGTACTTC. Residues: CASSLLGLAGEQYF.

This clone came up a few times. This chain links TRBV19 with TRBJ2-7, with D maybe TRBD1 (6 bases). The V end was cut by 5 bases, the J end by 4 bases, with 15 bases between. Germline CDR1 and CDR2: LNHDA and SQIVND (reference sequence). The CDR3 length is 14 residues. The CDR3 nucleotides are TGTGCCAGTAGTCCCGGACAGATCGGGTACGAGCAGTACTTC. The encoded protein is CASSPGQIGYEQYF. The complete variable domain, with remaining parts taken from reference TRBV19 and TRBJ2-7, reads DGGITQSPKYLFRKEGQNVTLSCEQNLNHDAMYWYRQDPGQGLRLIYYSQIVNDFQKGDIAEGYSVSREKKESFPLTVTSAQKNPTAFYLCASSPGQIGYEQYFGPGTRLTVT.

The chain has TRBV4-2 and TRBJ2-6; D perhaps matches TRBD2 (6 bases). The germline CDR1 and CDR2 sequences are LGHNA and YNFKEQ. The CDR3 has 22 residues. The ends were cut back, 4 bases at V and 0 bases at J, with 28 bases in the middle. This CDR3 reads CASSPLGGKAPAVDSGANVLTF. Written as DNA, the CDR3 is TGTGCCAGCAGCCCATTGGGCGGGAAAGCGCCAGCCGTTGACTCTGGGGCCAACGTCCTGACTTTC.

V usage is TRBV6-5 and J usage is TRBJ2-2, with 7 bases fitting TRBD2. V was pared by 10 bases and J by 1 base, with 9 bases of the junction left unmatched. Germline CDR1 MNHEY, CDR2 SVGAGI. This CDR3 region has 15 residues. As DNA, the CDR3 is TGTGCCACTACACAGGAGCGGGAGAACACCGGGGAGCTGTTTTTT. The encoded protein is CATTQERENTGELFF.

The V call is TRBV19, the J call TRBJ2-5; possible D gene TRBD1, 5 bases. This CDR3 comprises 15 residues. CDR1 LNHDA and CDR2 SQIVND come from the germline V gene (reference sequence). Trimming left V 6 bases short and J 0 bases short, with 14 bases between. In DNA form, the CDR3 reads TGTGCCAGTAGCATGCCAACAGGAGACCAAGAGACCCAGTACTTC. Residues: CASSMPTGDQETQYF.